The rows below give T cell receptor beta chains drawn from one sample of a study of blood T cell repertoires in COVID-19. Using immunoSEQ multiplex PCR, the repertoire was profiled, and TCRdb retains in-frame clones only, with some absent. The sample lists 270,000 or so clones, around 86% seen once, with 0.94% in the top ten. Input material: peripheral blood. The receptors originated from a woman in her 40s who had recovered from COVID-19. The CDR3 runs from the conserved cysteine through the conserved F or W. The D gene is left open where the match is weak. Clone size is given for some rows only: seen once, a few or many times, or a class if the clone is expanded.

many	.	TRBV9	TRBJ1-3	17	CASTPLVGKISGNTIYF	TGTGCCAGCACCCCCCTGGTGGGCAAAATCTCTGGAAACACCATATATTTT
.	.	TRBV10-3	TRBJ1-2	13	CASKTGPTYGYTF	TGTGCCAGCAAGACAGGACCCACCTATGGCTACACCTTC
few	.	TRBV28	TRBJ1-4	13	CASKIQGNEKLFF	TGTGCCAGCAAGATACAGGGAAATGAAAAACTGTTTTTT
.	.	TRBV9	TRBJ1-3	17	CASSGRDTASSGNTIYF	TGTGCCAGCAGCGGCCGGGACACAGCAAGCTCTGGAAACACCATATATTTT
.	TRBD1	TRBV28	TRBJ1-2	14	CASSLSGQGYGYTF	TGTGCCAGCAGTTTATCGGGACAGGGATATGGCTACACCTTC
.	.	TRBV15	TRBJ2-1	16	CATSSSPGAAYNEQFF	TGTGCCACCAGCAGCTCCCCAGGGGCAGCGTACAATGAGCAGTTCTTC
once	TRBD2	TRBV5-1	TRBJ2-3	16	CASSSGLAGGADTQYF	TGCGCCAGCAGCTCGGGACTAGCGGGAGGGGCGGATACGCAGTATTTT
.	.	TRBV7-9	TRBJ2-5	17	CASSLVWEERMRETQYF	TGTGCCAGCAGCTTGGTGTGGGAGGAAAGAATGAGAGAGACCCAGTACTTC
.	TRBD1	TRBV5-1	TRBJ2-7	14	CASSLGQGADEQYF	TGCGCCAGCAGCTTGGGACAGGGGGCCGACGAGCAGTACTTC
.	.	TRBV12-3/TRBV12-4	TRBJ2-5	13	CASSFWETETQYF	TGTGCCAGCAGTTTTTGGGAGACGGAGACCCAGTACTTC
.	.	TRBV27	TRBJ2-7	13	CASRSGWANWQYF	TGTGCCAGCAGATCCGGTTGGGCCAATTGGCAGTACTTC
.	.	TRBV2	TRBJ1-6	17	CASSEEVGGAGFSPLHF	TGTGCCAGCAGTGAAGAGGTCGGGGGAGCGGGGTTCTCACCCCTCCACTTT
once	TRBD1	TRBV2	TRBJ2-1	14	CASSADRWGNEQFF	TGTGCCAGCAGTGCGGACAGGTGGGGGAATGAGCAGTTCTTC
few	.	TRBV27	TRBJ1-5	16	CASSLSVGYSNQPQHF	TGTGCCAGCAGTTTATCGGTCGGGTATAGCAATCAGCCCCAGCATTTT
.	.	TRBV28	TRBJ2-6	14	CASSFGPGANVLTF	TGTGCCAGCAGTTTTGGGCCAGGGGCCAACGTCCTGACTTTC
.	TRBD1	TRBV11-2	TRBJ2-1	18	CASSLRPLDRALGSEQFF	TGTGCCAGCAGCTTAAGGCCCCTGGACAGGGCTCTGGGTAGTGAGCAGTTCTTC
.	TRBD1	TRBV12-3/TRBV12-4	TRBJ2-7	13	CASSGTASYEQYF	TGTGCCAGCAGTGGGACAGCCTCCTACGAGCAGTACTTC
.	.	TRBV6-5	TRBJ1-2	14	CASTSTGGIRSYTF	TGTGCCAGCACGTCGACGGGGGGCATTCGGAGCTACACCTTC
.	TRBD1	TRBV7-8	TRBJ2-4	12	CASSEQGGIQYF	TGTGCCAGCAGCGAACAGGGGGGCATTCAGTACTTC
.	.	TRBV5-1	TRBJ2-6	15	CASSRGFSGANVLTF	TGCGCCAGCAGCAGGGGGTTCTCTGGGGCCAACGTCCTGACTTTC
once	TRBD2	TRBV2	TRBJ2-1	14	CASSEWREGDEQFF	TGTGCCAGCAGTGAATGGCGGGAGGGGGATGAGCAGTTCTTC
.	.	TRBV3-1/TRBV3-2	TRBJ2-2	16	CASSRTEGVNTGELFF	TGTGCCAGCAGCCGAACAGAGGGGGTGAACACCGGGGAGCTGTTTTTT
.	.	TRBV7-6	TRBJ2-1	19	CASSLGPGGGFSSYNEQFF	TGTGCCAGCAGCTTAGGTCCCGGCGGAGGGTTTAGCTCCTACAATGAGCAGTTCTTC
.	TRBD2	TRBV5-1	TRBJ2-7	16	CASSLGLATPSYEQYF	TGCGCCAGCAGCTTGGGACTAGCGACTCCCTCCTACGAGCAGTACTTC
.	TRBD2	TRBV29-1	TRBJ2-1	16	CSVDWPSGRARDEQFF	TGCAGCGTTGATTGGCCCAGCGGGAGGGCCAGGGATGAGCAGTTCTTC
.	.	TRBV7-9	TRBJ1-4	14	CASSLGGNDEKLFF	TGTGCCAGCAGCTTAGGAGGAAACGACGAAAAACTGTTTTTT
.	TRBD2	TRBV6-2/TRBV6-3	TRBJ2-5	15	CASSEGLAGQETQYF	TGTGCCAGCAGTGAGGGACTAGCGGGACAAGAGACCCAGTACTTC
once	.	TRBV4-1	TRBJ2-3	16	CASSQDALLNTDTQYF	TGCGCCAGCAGCCAAGACGCCCTGCTAAACACAGATACGCAGTATTTT
.	TRBD2	TRBV18	TRBJ2-7	14	CASSRTSGIYEQYF	TGTGCCAGCTCACGGACTAGCGGGATTTACGAGCAGTACTTC
.	TRBD2	TRBV27	TRBJ2-7	16	CASSPFSGLAGVEQYF	TGTGCCAGCAGTCCCTTTTCGGGACTAGCGGGAGTTGAGCAGTACTTC
.	.	TRBV9	TRBJ2-5	17	CASSPGPENYGQETQYF	TGTGCCAGCAGCCCTGGTCCAGAAAATTACGGGCAAGAGACCCAGTACTTC
.	.	TRBV27	TRBJ2-1	15	CASSLGLPVRNEQFF	TGTGCCAGCAGTCTGGGACTGCCGGTTAGGAATGAGCAGTTCTTC
.	TRBD1	TRBV10-3	TRBJ1-1	13	CAIRIQGDTEAFF	TGTGCCATCAGGATCCAGGGGGACACTGAAGCTTTCTTT
.	TRBD2	TRBV29-1	TRBJ2-7	14	CSVSLRLAAYEQYF	TGCAGCGTTAGCCTCCGTCTAGCGGCATACGAGCAGTACTTC
.	.	TRBV6-5	TRBJ1-5	14	CASSPGTTNQPQHF	TGTGCCAGCAGCCCCGGGACAACAAATCAGCCCCAGCATTTT
.	TRBD2	TRBV24-1	TRBJ2-5	16	CATSDFREGYQETQYF	TGTGCCACCAGTGATTTTCGGGAGGGGTACCAAGAGACCCAGTACTTC
.	TRBD1	TRBV6-5	TRBJ2-1	14	CASSEGQGRNEQFF	TGTGCCAGCAGCGAGGGACAGGGTCGAAATGAGCAGTTCTTC
.	TRBD1	TRBV7-9	TRBJ1-2	16	CASSQQHATGGTGYTF	TGTGCCAGCAGCCAACAACACGCGACAGGGGGAACTGGCTACACCTTC
once	TRBD1	TRBV2	TRBJ1-2	15	CASRGDRVLDYGYTF	TGTGCCAGCAGGGGAGACAGGGTGTTAGACTATGGCTACACCTTC
.	.	TRBV19	TRBJ2-2	15	CASSIPNGGTGELFF	TGTGCCAGTAGTATCCCCAATGGGGGGACCGGGGAGCTGTTTTTT
.	.	TRBV29-1	TRBJ2-5	13	CSVGGGIGETQYF	TGCAGCGTTGGGGGCGGGATAGGAGAGACCCAGTACTTC
.	TRBD2	TRBV19	TRBJ2-3	16	CASSRYEAGLAATQYF	TGTGCCAGTAGTAGGTATGAAGCTGGACTAGCGGCTACGCAGTATTTT
.	TRBD2	TRBV12-5	TRBJ2-1	14	CASGLGTSTNEQFF	TGTGCTAGTGGTTTGGGGACTAGTACCAATGAGCAGTTCTTC
.	TRBD2	TRBV6-5	TRBJ2-1	15	CASSYVTSAYNEQFF	TGTGCCAGCAGTTACGTGACTAGCGCCTACAATGAGCAGTTCTTC
few	.	TRBV11-2	TRBJ2-7	12	CASSLDRYEQYF	TGTGCCAGCAGCTTAGATCGCTACGAGCAGTACTTC
once	TRBD2	TRBV7-6	TRBJ2-1	15	CASSQSGSPYNEQFF	TGTGCCAGCAGCCAGAGCGGGAGCCCCTACAATGAGCAGTTCTTC
.	TRBD1	TRBV30	TRBJ2-2	13	CAWSGTGIGELFF	TGTGCCTGGAGTGGGACAGGGATCGGGGAGCTGTTTTTT
.	TRBD2	TRBV14	TRBJ2-7	15	CASRRAGTSGGEQYF	TGTGCCAGCCGGAGGGCCGGGACTAGCGGAGGCGAGCAGTACTTC
.	.	TRBV7-7	TRBJ2-5	13	CASSLSHQETQYF	TGTGCTAGCAGCTTAAGCCACCAAGAGACCCAGTACTTC
.	TRBD1	TRBV27	TRBJ2-3	15	CASSPGQGIADTQYF	TGTGCCAGCAGTCCGGGACAGGGGATCGCAGATACGCAGTATTTT
.	TRBD1	TRBV28	TRBJ1-2	13	CASSQTGGDGYTF	TGTGCCAGCAGCCAGACAGGGGGAGATGGCTACACCTTC
.	.	TRBV4-2	TRBJ1-1	15	CASSQDVGSRTEAFF	TGTGCCAGCAGCCAAGATGTCGGGAGCAGGACTGAAGCTTTCTTT
.	.	TRBV27	TRBJ2-3	13	CASSPTSTDTQYF	TGTGCCAGCAGCCCCACTAGCACAGATACGCAGTATTTT
.	.	TRBV28	TRBJ1-2	12	CASSYEAKGYTF	TGTGCCAGCAGTTACGAGGCGAAAGGCTACACCTTC
.	.	TRBV30	TRBJ2-5	13	CAWSVLAQETQYF	TGTGCCTGGAGTGTATTGGCTCAAGAGACCCAGTACTTC
.	.	TRBV25-1	TRBJ2-1	15	CASSERAGSYNEQFF	TGTGCCAGCAGTGAACGGGCGGGCTCCTACAATGAGCAGTTCTTC
.	.	TRBV7-9	TRBJ2-7	14	CASSLAGGTYEQYF	TGTGCCAGCAGCTTAGCGGGAGGCACCTACGAGCAGTACTTC
few	.	TRBV7-8	TRBJ2-7	14	CASSKNTGFWEQYF	TGTGCCAGCAGCAAAAACACAGGGTTTTGGGAGCAGTACTTC
.	TRBD1	TRBV6-5	TRBJ2-3	15	CASSPDGQATDTQYF	TGTGCCAGCAGTCCAGACGGACAGGCCACAGATACGCAGTATTTT
.	TRBD2	TRBV19	TRBJ2-3	16	CASSMGLAVGTDTQYF	TGTGCCAGTAGTATGGGCCTAGCGGTGGGAACAGATACGCAGTATTTT